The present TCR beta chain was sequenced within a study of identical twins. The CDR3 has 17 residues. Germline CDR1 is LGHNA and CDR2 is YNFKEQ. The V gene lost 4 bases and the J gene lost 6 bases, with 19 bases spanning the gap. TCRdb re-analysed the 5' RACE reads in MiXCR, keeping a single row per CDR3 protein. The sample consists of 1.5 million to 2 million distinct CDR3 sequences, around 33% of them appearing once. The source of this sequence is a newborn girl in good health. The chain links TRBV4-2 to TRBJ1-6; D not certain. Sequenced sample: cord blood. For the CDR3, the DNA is TGTGCCAGCAGCCCAAGTTCCGGCAGAGGCTCTAATTCACCCCTCCACTTT. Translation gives CASSPSSGRGSNSPLHF.